This passage covers 25 T cell receptor beta chains from one sample sequenced in a study of cytomegalovirus exposure and HLA in healthy donors. Clones were sequenced by immunoSEQ multiplex PCR, and TCRdb holds only the in-frame ones, with some missing. The sample contains 130,000 to 150,000 clones, approximately 87% of which appear only once. Sequencing was carried out using PBMCs. These receptors were obtained from a man between 18 and 29 years old in good health and CMV-seronegative.

The chain carries TRBV14 and TRBJ2-7; possible D gene TRBD1, 5 bases. This CDR3 is built from 15 residues. Germline CDR1 reads SGHDN; CDR2 reads FVKESK. With 4 bases removed from V and 5 bases from J, the gap between germline ends came to 18 bases. The CDR3, as DNA: TGTGCCAGCAGCCGGACGGTCCTAGGGGCCGACGAGCAGTACTTC. Translation gives CASSRTVLGADEQYF.

The chain joins TRBV5-1 to TRBJ2-7, with TRBD2 matching 13 bases. The CDR3 is 15 residues long. Germline CDR1 reads SGHRS; CDR2 reads YFSETQ. J was trimmed by 2 bases and V by 5 bases; bases with no gene match: 4. The CDR3: CASRGLAGDPYEQYF. CDR3 DNA sequence: TGCGCCAGCAGAGGACTAGCGGGAGACCCCTACGAGCAGTACTTC.

This clone was detected a few times. The chain is built from TRBV5-4 and TRBJ2-2, with 8 bases matching TRBD2. The CDR3 is made up of 16 amino acids. Germline CDR1 reads SGHNT; CDR2 reads YYREEE (reference sequence). Germline trimming cut 5 bases from V and 4 bases from J; bases unmatched to any gene: 10. Here the CDR3 DNA reads TGTGCCAGCAGTAATCCGGGGGGGCATAGCACCGGGGAGCTGTTTTTT. This sequence encodes CASSNPGGHSTGELFF.

The rearrangement uses TRBV19 and TRBJ2-2; TRBD1 is a possible D gene (6 bases). V was trimmed by 5 bases and J by 2 bases, leaving 15 bases between them. The length of the CDR3 is 16 residues. CDR1 is LNHDA and CDR2 is SQIVND in the germline V gene (reference sequence). The CDR3 DNA sequence: TGTGCCAGTAGTGAAACAGGGTGGTATAACACCGGGGAGCTGTTTTTT. It codes for CASSETGWYNTGELFF. The complete variable domain, with remaining parts taken from reference TRBV19 and TRBJ2-2, reads DGGITQSPKYLFRKEGQNVTLSCEQNLNHDAMYWYRQDPGQGLRLIYYSQIVNDFQKGDIAEGYSVSREKKESFPLTVTSAQKNPTAFYLCASSETGWYNTGELFFGEGSRLTVL.

J is TRBJ1-3 and V is TRBV12-5, with TRBD1 matching 7 bases. Germline V gene data show CDR1 as LGHNT and CDR2 as FRNRAP. V gave up 6 bases and J gave up 4 bases; unmatched junction bases: 6. CDR3 size: 14 residues. CDR3 sequence reads: CASGTSTGGNTIYF. The CDR3 nucleotides read TGTGCTAGTGGCACTTCGACAGGGGGAAACACCATATATTTT.

The rearrangement links TRBV27 to TRBJ1-4; weak D call: TRBD1 (5 bases). Per germline, CDR1 MNHEY and CDR2 SMNVEV (reference sequence). The CDR3 is made up of 16 amino acids. Between the trimmed V and J ends, which lost 3 bases and 2 bases, there was a span of 13 bases. Here the CDR3 DNA reads TGTGCCAGCAGTTTGCGCGGGACGGGGACTAATGAAAAACTGTTTTTT. This encodes CASSLRGTGTNEKLFF.

The chain has TRBV9 and TRBJ1-1; D unclear. Trimming took 3 bases from V and 5 from J, leaving 17 bases between them. The CDR3 runs to 15 residues. Germline CDR1 reads SGDLS; CDR2 reads YYNGEE. Here the CDR3 reads CASSEGAELWTEAFF. The CDR3 coding sequence is TGTGCCAGCAGCGAGGGAGCGGAGCTTTGGACTGAAGCTTTCTTT. Using reference TRBV9 and TRBJ1-1 for the parts outside the CDR3, the full variable domain is DSGVTQTPKHLITATGQRVTLRCSPRSGDLSVYWYQQSLDQGLQFLIQYYNGEERAKGNILERFSAQQFPDLHSELNLSSLELGDSALYFCASSEGAELWTEAFFGQGTRLTVV.

V gene TRBV6-1 combines with J gene TRBJ2-7, with D possibly being TRBD2 (6 bases). V was cut by 6 bases and J by 2 bases, with 17 bases left in between. The CDR3 contains 15 residues. Germline V gene sequence: CDR1 MNHNS, CDR2 SASEGT. The CDR3 region is CASRVLGRLPYEQYF. DNA of the CDR3: TGTGCCAGCAGGGTCCTAGGGAGGCTCCCCTACGAGCAGTACTTC.

This chain's CDR3 is CASSVGTAENTGELFF. The DNA for the CDR3 is TGTGCCAGCAGCGTAGGGACAGCCGAGAACACCGGGGAGCTGTTTTTT. The chain is built from TRBV9 and TRBJ2-2, with a weak D call TRBD1 (6 bases). This CDR3 spans 16 amino acids. CDR1 is SGDLS, CDR2 YYNGEE, per germline. V was clipped by 0 bases and J by 1 base, with 10 bases between them.

The chain recombines TRBV2 with TRBJ1-2; TRBD1 agrees at 7 bases. The trim removed 0 bases at V and 5 bases at J, leaving 12 bases unmatched. CDR3 length: 17 amino acids. Germline V gene sequence: CDR1 SNHLY, CDR2 FYNNEI. The chain's CDR3 is CASSEALLGGGGYGYTF. The CDR3 DNA reads as TGTGCCAGCAGTGAAGCGCTTCTAGGGGGCGGTGGTTATGGCTACACCTTC.

The chain uses TRBV6-5 and TRBJ1-5; 7 nucleotides match TRBD1. This CDR3 has 15 residues. After removal of 6 bases from V and 0 bases from J, the junction contained 5 bases not matched to a gene. Germline CDR1 and CDR2: MNHEY and SVGAGI. The CDR3: CASRTTGNSNQPQHF. The CDR3 DNA is TGTGCCAGCAGAACGACAGGGAATAGCAATCAGCCCCAGCATTTT.

The CDR3 sequence: CASSLGQAPDTQYF. The CDR3 region has the DNA TGTGCCAGCAGCTTGGGTCAAGCGCCAGATACGCAGTATTTT. J is TRBJ2-3 and V is TRBV5-6; D ambiguous. Germline values: CDR1 SGHDT, CDR2 YYEEEE. The CDR3 is 14 amino acids. V was cut by 0 bases and J by 4 bases, with 9 bases left in between.

The chain employs TRBV5-1 and TRBJ1-6; the D is unclear. There are 14 residues in the CDR3. With 4 bases removed from V and 8 bases from J, the gap between germline ends came to 13 bases. CDR1 is SGHRS and CDR2 is YFSETQ in the germline V gene. The CDR3 loop reads CASSHPSGDSPLHF. The CDR3, as DNA: TGCGCCAGCAGCCATCCCTCCGGGGATTCACCCCTCCACTTT.

The count of this clone is one. The DNA for the CDR3 is TGTGCCAGCAGTTACTCGAGGTCCGGGGGGCAAAACATTCAGTACTTC. Translating gives CASSYSRSGGQNIQYF. The chain couples TRBV6-5 to TRBJ2-4, with D possibly being TRBD2 (7 bases). V was pared by 0 bases and J by 5 bases, with 14 bases between. The CDR3 consists of 16 residues. Germline assignment: CDR1 MNHEY and CDR2 SVGAGI.

The chain joins TRBV5-1 to TRBJ2-5; D might be TRBD1 (6 bases). The CDR3 runs 14 residues. The germline CDR1 and CDR2 sequences are SGHRS and YFSETQ. Trimming took off 4 bases at V and 4 bases at J, with 14 bases between the two ends. DNA for the CDR3: TGCGCCAGCAGCATACAGGGTTTTGGAGAGACCCAGTACTTC. The encoded protein is CASSIQGFGETQYF.

V and J are TRBV9 and TRBJ2-1; TRBD2 agrees at 8 bases. From germline, CDR1 is SGDLS and CDR2 YYNGEE. The CDR3 runs 13 residues. V was pared by 3 bases and J by 6 bases, with 2 bases of the junction left unmatched. The CDR3, as DNA: TGTGCCAGCAGCGGCGGACTAGCCAATGAGCAGTTCTTC. Amino acid sequence: CASSGGLANEQFF. Full variable domain (remainder filled in from reference TRBV9 and TRBJ2-1): DSGVTQTPKHLITATGQRVTLRCSPRSGDLSVYWYQQSLDQGLQFLIQYYNGEERAKGNILERFSAQQFPDLHSELNLSSLELGDSALYFCASSGGLANEQFFGPGTRLTVL.

The chain joins TRBV5-5 to TRBJ1-5, with a tentative D call TRBD1 (5 bases). Looked up from germline, CDR1 is SGHKS and CDR2 is YYEKEE (reference sequence). Between the trimmed V and J ends, which lost 5 bases and 2 bases, there was a span of 14 bases. The CDR3 spans 15 residues. CDR3 in DNA: TGTGCCAGCAGTCCTCAGGGTGGGGGCAATCAGCCCCAGCATTTT. Protein: CASSPQGGGNQPQHF.

This sequence joins TRBV28 and TRBJ2-7, with a weak D call TRBD1 (7 bases). Per the germline V gene, CDR1 is MDHEN and CDR2 is SYDVKM. The length of the CDR3 is 14 residues. V lost 3 bases to trimming and J lost 7 bases, with 16 bases between them. Here the CDR3 DNA reads TGTGCCAGCAGTTTTGGTATCAGGGGGGAGGAGCAGTACTTC. As protein: CASSFGIRGEEQYF.

This sequence joins TRBV14 and TRBJ2-1, with no clear D. The V end was cut by 3 bases, the J end by 7 bases, with 19 bases between. The CDR3 is 16 amino acids. Germline V gene sequence: CDR1 SGHDN, CDR2 FVKESK. CDR3 residues: CASSHRRLGRANEQFF. The DNA of the CDR3 is TGTGCCAGCAGCCACAGGCGATTAGGCCGAGCAAATGAGCAGTTCTTC.

This chain links TRBV28 with TRBJ1-5; no definite D call. The germline V and J ends were trimmed by 2 bases and 3 bases, with 8 bases remaining between them. The CDR3 runs 14 residues. Germline V lookup: CDR1 MDHEN, CDR2 SYDVKM. CDR3 nucleotide sequence: TGTGCCAGCAGTTTAGGGCCGATCAATCAGCCCCAGCATTTT. This codes for CASSLGPINQPQHF.

This clone was observed a single time. The chain has TRBV27 and TRBJ1-4; D not certain. The V gene's germline CDR1 is MNHEY and CDR2 SMNVEV (reference sequence). Trimming removed 11 bases from V and 5 bases from J, with 12 bases in between. CDR3 length equals 12 residues. The CDR3 here is CASRRRNEKLFF. In nucleotides, the CDR3 is TGTGCCTCACGGCGGCGGAATGAAAAACTGTTTTTT.

The chain recombines TRBV7-2 with TRBJ1-1, with D perhaps TRBD1 (6 bases). The CDR3 loop spans 13 amino acids. V was clipped by 5 bases and J by 11 bases, with 18 bases between them. Germline V CDR1 and CDR2: SGHTA, FQGNSA. In nucleotides, the CDR3 is TGTGCCAGCAGCCCGGGGGGCCCCAAGGAGGCTTTCTTT. Protein product: CASSPGGPKEAFF.

The rearrangement joins TRBV2 to TRBJ2-1; 8 nucleotides align to TRBD2. This CDR3 has 14 residues. V lost 5 bases to trimming and J lost 9 bases; unmatched junction nucleotides: 9. Germline V gene lookup returns CDR1 SNHLY and CDR2 FYNNEI. CDR3 nucleotides: TGTGCCAGCAGTAGAGGGACTAGATGGGCTGAGCAGTTCTTC. It is translated as CASSRGTRWAEQFF.

The V call is TRBV28, the J call TRBJ1-5; 8 nucleotides match TRBD1. V was pared by 2 bases and J by 0 bases, with 6 bases of the junction left unmatched. Germline V CDR1 and CDR2: MDHEN, SYDVKM. The CDR3 contains 17 residues. The DNA for the CDR3 is TGTGCCAGCAGTTTAGGTTTGGGACAGGCTAGCAATCAGCCCCAGCATTTT. Translation: CASSLGLGQASNQPQHF.

This clone was recorded only once. The chain joins TRBV5-1 to TRBJ1-2; D unresolved. The CDR3 contains 15 residues. Germline V gene data show CDR1 as SGHRS and CDR2 as YFSETQ. The V and J ends lost 5 bases and 0 bases respectively, with 14 bases between them. CDR3 protein: CASRANGPANYGYTF. In DNA, the CDR3 is TGCGCCAGCAGGGCAAATGGGCCCGCTAACTATGGCTACACCTTC.